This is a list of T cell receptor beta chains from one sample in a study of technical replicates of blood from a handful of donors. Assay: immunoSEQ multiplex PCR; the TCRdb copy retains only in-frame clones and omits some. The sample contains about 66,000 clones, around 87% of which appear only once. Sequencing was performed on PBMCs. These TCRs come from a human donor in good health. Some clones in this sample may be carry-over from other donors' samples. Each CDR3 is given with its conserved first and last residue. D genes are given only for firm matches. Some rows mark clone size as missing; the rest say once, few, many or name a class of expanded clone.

CASSPLGFGGYGYTF TGTGCCAGCAGCCCCCTGGGTTTTGGCGGCTATGGCTACACCTTC . TRBV7-7 . TRBJ1-2
CASSQEAGGVYTEAFF TGCGCCAGCAGCCAAGAAGCAGGGGGCGTTTACACTGAAGCTTTCTTT . TRBV4-3 TRBD1 TRBJ1-1
CASSPDGGYGYTF TGTGCCAGCTCACCGGACGGGGGCTATGGCTACACCTTC . TRBV18 . TRBJ1-2
CASSGLVRGEQFF TGTGCCAGCAGTGGACTAGTTCGAGGTGAGCAGTTCTTC once TRBV6-1 . TRBJ2-1
CASSLGGNEKLFF TGTGCCAGCAGCTTGGGGGGAAATGAAAAACTGTTTTTT . TRBV7-6 . TRBJ1-4
CASSFGRQEKQYF TGTGCCAGCAGCTTCGGAAGACAGGAAAAGCAGTACTTC . TRBV7-2 . TRBJ2-7
CASSLVGGLSNEKLFF TGTGCCAGCAGCTTGGTCGGGGGGCTGAGTAATGAAAAACTGTTTTTT . TRBV5-6 . TRBJ1-4
CASSYEAQDSGNTIYF TGTGCCAGCAGTTACGAGGCTCAAGACTCTGGAAACACCATATATTTT . TRBV6-6 . TRBJ1-3
CASSMERGAGRNEQFF TGTGCCAGTAGTATGGAACGGGGGGCCGGGAGGAATGAGCAGTTCTTC few TRBV19 . TRBJ2-1
CASAGFRDNTEAFF TGTGCCAGCGCCGGTTTCCGCGATAACACTGAAGCTTTCTTT . TRBV19 . TRBJ1-1
CSVEVSTDTQYF TGCAGCGTTGAGGTCAGTACAGATACGCAGTATTTT . TRBV29-1 . TRBJ2-3
CASSQAGGGPSTDTQYF TGCGCCAGCAGCCAAGCCGGCGGGGGTCCTAGCACAGATACGCAGTATTTT few TRBV4-3 TRBD2 TRBJ2-3
CASSQDRSGNIQYF TGCGCCAGCAGCCAAGATCGGAGTGGAAACATTCAGTACTTC . TRBV4-3 . TRBJ2-4
CASSVVPRLDGQFF TGTGCCAGCAGCGTAGTCCCAAGGCTAGACGGGCAGTTCTTC . TRBV9 . TRBJ2-1
CASSTSPAGNEQYF TGTGCCAGCAGCACGAGTCCCGCGGGGAACGAGCAGTACTTC . TRBV27 . TRBJ2-7
CASSALAGGQETQYF TGTGCCAGCAGCGCCCTAGCGGGGGGGCAAGAGACCCAGTACTTC . TRBV9 TRBD2 TRBJ2-5
CASRQGTYLGPQYF TGTGCCAGCAGACAGGGGACGTACCTCGGGCCCCAGTACTTC . TRBV6-5 TRBD1 TRBJ2-5
CASSLLLAGGPRYIRGETQYF TGCGCCAGCAGCTTGCTTCTAGCGGGAGGGCCGAGGTATATTCGGGGAGAGACCCAGTACTTC few TRBV5-1 TRBD2 TRBJ2-5
CASSQDLGGSRYGYTF TGCGCCAGCAGCCAAGATCTCGGGGGTTCACGCTATGGCTACACCTTC once TRBV4-3 . TRBJ1-2
CASSYQGASGNTIYF TGTGCCAGCAGTTACCAGGGGGCCTCTGGAAACACCATATATTTT once TRBV6-5 TRBD1 TRBJ1-3
CASSGGRSNTGELFF TGTGCCAGCAGTGGAGGGAGATCGAACACCGGGGAGCTGTTTTTT once TRBV6-1 . TRBJ2-2
CASSPGGDRFNSPLHF TGTGCCAGCTCTCCAGGGGGGGATCGCTTTAATTCACCCCTCCACTTT . TRBV18 TRBD1 TRBJ1-6
CASSLRQSYEQYF TGTGCCAGCAGCTTAAGACAATCGTACGAGCAGTACTTC . TRBV7-9 . TRBJ2-7
CASSLRGKRYEQYF TGTGCCAGCAGCTTGAGGGGAAAGCGCTACGAGCAGTACTTC . TRBV5-6 . TRBJ2-7
CASSLGTVTNEKLFF TGTGCCAGCAGCTTGGGGACAGTGACAAATGAAAAACTGTTTTTT . TRBV5-8 . TRBJ1-4
CASSQGGRGSWETQYF TGTGCCAGCAGCCAGGGCGGCCGGGGTTCTTGGGAGACCCAGTACTTC . TRBV4-2 . TRBJ2-5
CASSQDKEIREQYF TGTGCCAGCAGCCAAGACAAGGAGATCCGCGAGCAGTACTTC . TRBV4-2 . TRBJ2-7
CAWSAKEDEQFF TGTGCCTGGAGTGCGAAGGAGGATGAGCAGTTCTTC . TRBV30 . TRBJ2-1
CASRRTGQANTGELFF TGCGCCAGCAGAAGGACGGGACAGGCGAACACCGGGGAGCTGTTTTTT once TRBV5-1 TRBD1 TRBJ2-2
CASSYGATQKFF TGTGCCAGCAGTTACGGGGCTACCCAAAAGTTCTTC . TRBV6-6 . TRBJ2-1
CASSLRSGSTDTQYF TGTGCCAGCAGCTTACGGAGCGGTAGCACAGATACGCAGTATTTT . TRBV7-9 . TRBJ2-3
CASSQETSGRTGELFF TGCGCCAGCAGCCAGGAAACTAGCGGGAGGACCGGGGAGCTGTTTTTT . TRBV4-3 TRBD2 TRBJ2-2